These T cell receptor beta chains were read from a single sample in a study of metastatic and nonmetastatic thyroid tumors. TCRdb re-clonotyped the PCR reads via MiXCR. The table shows approximately 15,000 clones, with 15% to 20% occurring only once. Sequenced input: blood. The receptor source for this set is a female donor with papillary thyroid cancer or a benign thyroid nodule (not recorded which). Some clones in this sample may be carry-over from other donors' samples. Each CDR3 is given with its conserved first and last residue. D genes are given only for firm matches. Not every row has a clone size; where given, it reads once, few, many or a size class.

>.|TRBV19|TRBJ1-2|medium-sized
TGTGCCAGTAGTAGAGGGATCTTGAGCTACACCTTC
CASSRGILSYTF
>.|TRBV29-1|TRBJ2-6|many
TGCAGCGTGGCAGGGTCAGGGGCCAACGTCCTGACTTTC
CSVAGSGANVLTF
>.|TRBV4-3|TRBJ2-3|many
TGCGCCAGCAGCCAAGTCAAATCAGATACGCAGTATTTT
CASSQVKSDTQYF
>.|TRBV5-1|TRBJ2-1|many
TGCGCCAGCAGCTTGAACATAGGATTGGACAATGAGCAGTTCTTC
CASSLNIGLDNEQFF
>.|TRBV20-1|TRBJ1-3|.
TGCAGTGCCAGAGGGGGGAGCGGAAACACCATATATTTT
CSARGGSGNTIYF
>.|TRBV9|TRBJ2-2|.
TGTGCCAGCAGCATACTGTACACCGGGGAGCTGTTTTTT
CASSILYTGELFF
>.|TRBV6-1|TRBJ1-2|.
TGTGCCACAGGAGGGCTCGATGGCTGCACCTTC
CATGGLDGCTF
>TRBD2|TRBV24-1|TRBJ2-5|.
TGTGCCACCACAGGCACCGGGACTAGCGGGAGTGTGGAGACCCAGTACTTC
CATTGTGTSGSVETQYF
>TRBD1|TRBV5-1|TRBJ2-5|many
TGCGCCAGCAGCCACGGGACAGGGGACGGCCAAGAGACCCAGTACTTC
CASSHGTGDGQETQYF
>.|TRBV28|TRBJ1-5|many
TGTGCCAGCAGTTTTATTTCGATCCTGCGCAATCAGCCCCAGCATTTT
CASSFISILRNQPQHF